This T cell receptor beta chain was sequenced in a study of cytomegalovirus exposure and HLA in healthy donors. Trimming took 3 bases from V and 10 from J; bases not matched to a gene: 3. This CDR3 has 12 amino acids. Germline CDR1 MNHEY, CDR2 SVGAGI. The protocol was immunoSEQ multiplex PCR, while the TCRdb copy is restricted to in-frame clones and leaves out a portion. The sample shows about 130,000 clones, about 91% of them seen only once. Regarding the study as a whole: Cytomegalovirus-associated status was assigned to 150 or so TCR beta chains.

As concerns this clone: Its antigen is not known.

The donors were in the 120-subject validation cohort, distinct from the approximately 730-subject first cohort. The TCR originated in a young woman in good health and CMV-seronegative. Sequenced: PBMCs. The gene calls are TRBV6-5 and TRBJ2-3; 8 positions agree with TRBD2. CDR3 DNA: TGTGCCAGCAGTTATACCGGGGGGGCGCAGTATTTT. Its translation: CASSYTGGAQYF.